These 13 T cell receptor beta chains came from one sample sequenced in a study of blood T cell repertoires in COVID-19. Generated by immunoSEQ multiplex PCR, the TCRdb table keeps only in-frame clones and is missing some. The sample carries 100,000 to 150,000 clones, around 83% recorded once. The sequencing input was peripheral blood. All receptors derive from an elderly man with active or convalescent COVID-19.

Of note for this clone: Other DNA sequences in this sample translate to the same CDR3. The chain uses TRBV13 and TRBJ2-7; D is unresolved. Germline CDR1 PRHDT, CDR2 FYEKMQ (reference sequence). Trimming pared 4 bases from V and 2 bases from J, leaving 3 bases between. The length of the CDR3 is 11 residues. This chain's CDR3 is CASSSTYEQYF. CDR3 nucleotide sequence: TGTGCCAGCAGCTCTACCTACGAGCAGTACTTC.

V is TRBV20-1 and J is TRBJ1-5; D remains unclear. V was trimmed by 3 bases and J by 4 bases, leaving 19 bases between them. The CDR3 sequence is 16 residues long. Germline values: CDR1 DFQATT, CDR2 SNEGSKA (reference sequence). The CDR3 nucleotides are TGCAGTGCTAGTCAACCGGAGGGAACGGGAAATCAGCCCCAGCATTTT. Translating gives CSASQPEGTGNQPQHF.

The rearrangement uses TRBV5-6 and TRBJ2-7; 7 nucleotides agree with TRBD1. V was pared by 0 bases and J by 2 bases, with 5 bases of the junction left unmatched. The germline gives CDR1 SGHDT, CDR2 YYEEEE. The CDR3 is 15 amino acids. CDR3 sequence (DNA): TGTGCCAGCAGCTTGGCCGGGACAGTGGCCTACGAGCAGTACTTC. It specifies CASSLAGTVAYEQYF.

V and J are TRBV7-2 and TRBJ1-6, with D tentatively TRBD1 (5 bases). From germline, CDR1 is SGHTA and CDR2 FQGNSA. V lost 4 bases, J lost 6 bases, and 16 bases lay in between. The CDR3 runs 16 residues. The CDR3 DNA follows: TGTGCCAGCAGCTACAAGGGGATATGGGGTAATTCACCCCTCCACTTT. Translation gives CASSYKGIWGNSPLHF.

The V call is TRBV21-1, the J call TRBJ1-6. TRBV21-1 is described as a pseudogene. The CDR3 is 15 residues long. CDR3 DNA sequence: TGTGCCAGCAGCAAAGGCGCGGGGAGGAATTCACCCCTCCACTTT. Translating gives CASSKGAGRNSPLHF.

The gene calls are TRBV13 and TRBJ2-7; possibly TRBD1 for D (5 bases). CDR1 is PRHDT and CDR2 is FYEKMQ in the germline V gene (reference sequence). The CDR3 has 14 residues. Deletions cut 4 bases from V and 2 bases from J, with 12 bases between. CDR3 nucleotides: TGTGCCAGCAGCTCGTCTATGACAGCCTACGAGCAGTACTTC. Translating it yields CASSSSMTAYEQYF.

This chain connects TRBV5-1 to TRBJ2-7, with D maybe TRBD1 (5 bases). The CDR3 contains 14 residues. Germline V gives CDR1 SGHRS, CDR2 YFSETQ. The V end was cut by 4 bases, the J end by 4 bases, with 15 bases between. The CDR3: CASSLTLDSYEQYF. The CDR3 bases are TGCGCCAGCAGCCTCACCCTAGACAGTTACGAGCAGTACTTC.

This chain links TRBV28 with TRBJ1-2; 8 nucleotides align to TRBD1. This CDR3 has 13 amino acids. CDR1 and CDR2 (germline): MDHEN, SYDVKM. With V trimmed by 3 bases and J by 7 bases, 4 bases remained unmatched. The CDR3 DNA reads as TGTGCCAGCAGTTTTCTACAGGGGGTTGGCTACACCTTC. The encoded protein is CASSFLQGVGYTF.

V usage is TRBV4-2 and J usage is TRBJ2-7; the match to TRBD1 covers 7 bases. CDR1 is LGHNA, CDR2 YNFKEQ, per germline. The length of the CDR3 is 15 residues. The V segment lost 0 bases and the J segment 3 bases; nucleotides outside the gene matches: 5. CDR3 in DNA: TGTGCCAGCAGCCAAGAGTCCAGGGGGAGCTACGAGCAGTACTTC. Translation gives CASSQESRGSYEQYF.

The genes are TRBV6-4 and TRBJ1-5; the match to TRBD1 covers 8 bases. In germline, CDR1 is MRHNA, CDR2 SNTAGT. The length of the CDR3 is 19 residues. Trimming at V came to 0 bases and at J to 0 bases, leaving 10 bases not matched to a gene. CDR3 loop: CASSDSRDRGSYSNQPQHF. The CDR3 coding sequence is TGTGCCAGCAGTGACTCGCGTGACAGGGGCTCCTATAGCAATCAGCCCCAGCATTTT.

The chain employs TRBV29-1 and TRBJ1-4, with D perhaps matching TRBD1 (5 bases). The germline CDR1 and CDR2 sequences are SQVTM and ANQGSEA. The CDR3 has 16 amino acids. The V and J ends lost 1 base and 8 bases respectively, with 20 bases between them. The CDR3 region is CSVEGTDRRGGEKLFF. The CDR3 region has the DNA TGCAGCGTTGAAGGAACAGACAGACGGGGGGGAGAAAAACTGTTTTTT. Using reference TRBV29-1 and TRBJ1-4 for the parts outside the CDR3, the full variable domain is SAVISQKPSRDICQRGTSLTIQCQVDSQVTMMFWYRQQPGQSLTLIATANQGSEATYESGFVIDKFPISRPNLTFSTLTVSNMSPEDSSIYLCSVEGTDRRGGEKLFFGSGTQLSVL.

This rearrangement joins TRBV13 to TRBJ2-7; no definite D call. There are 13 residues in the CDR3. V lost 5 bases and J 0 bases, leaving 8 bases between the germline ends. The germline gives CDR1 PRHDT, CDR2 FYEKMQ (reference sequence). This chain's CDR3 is CASSLPFSYEQYF. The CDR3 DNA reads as TGTGCCAGCAGCCTTCCGTTCTCCTACGAGCAGTACTTC.

CDR3 region: CASSEGRSYTGELFF. The CDR3 bases are TGTGCCAGCAGCGAGGGCAGGAGTTACACCGGGGAGCTGTTTTTT. The chain combines TRBV7-2 with TRBJ2-2; tentative D call: TRBD2 (5 bases). CDR1 and CDR2 from the germline V gene are SGHTA and FQGNSA. V lost 5 bases and J lost 3, with 13 bases in between. The CDR3 runs to 15 residues. The full variable domain, in which reference TRBV7-2 and TRBJ2-2 provide the parts outside the CDR3, is GAGVSQSPSNKVTEKGKDVELRCDPISGHTALYWYRQSLGQGLEFLIYFQGNSAPDKSGLPSDRFSAERTGGSVSTLTIQRTQQEDSAVYLCASSEGRSYTGELFFGEGSRLTVL.